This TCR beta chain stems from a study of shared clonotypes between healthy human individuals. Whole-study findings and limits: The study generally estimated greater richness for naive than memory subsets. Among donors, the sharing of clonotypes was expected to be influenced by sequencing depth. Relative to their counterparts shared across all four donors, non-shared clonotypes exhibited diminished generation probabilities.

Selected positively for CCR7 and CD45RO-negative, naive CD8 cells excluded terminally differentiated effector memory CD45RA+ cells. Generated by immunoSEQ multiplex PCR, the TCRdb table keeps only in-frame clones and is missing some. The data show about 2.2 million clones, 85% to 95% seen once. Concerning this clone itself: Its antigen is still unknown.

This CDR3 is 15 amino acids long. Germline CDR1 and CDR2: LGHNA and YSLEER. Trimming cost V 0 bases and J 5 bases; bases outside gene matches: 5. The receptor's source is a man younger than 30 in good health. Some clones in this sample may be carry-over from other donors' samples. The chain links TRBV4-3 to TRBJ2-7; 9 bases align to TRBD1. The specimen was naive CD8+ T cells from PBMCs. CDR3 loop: CASSQEGQGYNEQYF. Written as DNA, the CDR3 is TGCGCCAGCAGCCAAGAGGGACAGGGTTACAACGAGCAGTACTTC.